This T cell receptor (beta chain) was sequenced during a study of T cells in Graves' hyperthyroidism and ophthalmopathy. The study, taken as a whole, reports: Among clonotypes expanded in thyroid above 0.001, most were also found in blood.

Ten or more counts support this clonotype. The antigen is undetermined. CDR3 length: 12 amino acids. The V and J ends lost 11 bases and 5 bases respectively, with 16 bases between them. Germline CDR1 and CDR2: SNHLY and FYNNEI. RNA transcripts provided the source from which TCR beta CDR3 regions were amplified. HTBI primers drove first-round RT-PCR of the TCR CDR3. TCRdb itself ran the multiplex PCR reads through MiXCR, one entry per CDR3 protein. The sample contains 650,000 to 700,000 distinct CDR3 sequences, approximately 15% of which appear only once. Sequenced material: blood. The chain combines TRBV2 with TRBJ2-7, with D possibly being TRBD2 (5 bases). The clonotype originates from a man aged 50-60 years with Graves' hyperthyroidism. CDR3 amino acids: CAGGVLLDEQYF. Here the CDR3 DNA reads TGTGCCGGAGGTGTTTTATTAGACGAGCAGTACTTC.